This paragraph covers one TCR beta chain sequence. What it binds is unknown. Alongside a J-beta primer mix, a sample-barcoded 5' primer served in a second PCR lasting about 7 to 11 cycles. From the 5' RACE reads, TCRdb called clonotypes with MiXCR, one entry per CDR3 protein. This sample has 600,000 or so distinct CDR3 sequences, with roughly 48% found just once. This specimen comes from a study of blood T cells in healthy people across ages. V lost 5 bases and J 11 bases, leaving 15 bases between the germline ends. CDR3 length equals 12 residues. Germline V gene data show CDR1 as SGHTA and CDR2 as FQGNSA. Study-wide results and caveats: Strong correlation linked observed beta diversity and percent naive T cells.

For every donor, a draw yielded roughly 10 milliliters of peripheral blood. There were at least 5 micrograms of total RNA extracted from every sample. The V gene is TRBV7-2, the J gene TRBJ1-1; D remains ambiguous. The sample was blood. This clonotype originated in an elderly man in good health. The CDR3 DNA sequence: TGTGCCAGCAGCACAGTATTGGGTGGTGCTTTCTTT. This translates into CASSTVLGGAFF.